The subject of this entry is one TCR beta chain. It may be a read error: a sequence one base away is much more abundant. The data derive from a study of kidney transplant recipient with SARS-CoV-2 infection. A single record per CDR3 protein comes from TCRdb applying MiXCR to the reads. The data contain about 250,000 distinct CDR3 sequences, more than 25% of them seen just once; the ten biggest clones take up about 7%. V lost 6 bases and J lost 8; bases outside the gene matches: 15. Germline lookup yields CDR1 MDHEN and CDR2 SYDVKM. The length of the CDR3 is 15 residues. The receptor's source is a male patient aged 25-45 years who had COVID-19 and was a kidney transplant recipient. These T cells may partly come from the graft donor. The chain carries TRBV28 and TRBJ1-2, with TRBD1 identical over 7 bases. This material consisted of a blood sample, taken at baseline and on roughly day 120 from a kidney transplant recipient. The CDR3 reads CASSPGGTEVRGYTF. CDR3 DNA sequence: TGTGCCAGCAGCCCCGGGGGGACAGAGGTGAGAGGCTACACCTTC.